Following are 23 T cell receptor beta chains from one sample sequenced in a study of response to subunit inactivated influenza vaccine. TCRdb analysed the RT-PCR reads with MiXCR anew, one entry per CDR3 protein. The sample yields more than 500,000 distinct CDR3 sequences, about 11% seen once. This sample also appeared in a second study, on T cells expressing NK-cell markers. That report notes: The TCR beta cDNA came from 5'RACE template switching with UMIs.

Specimen: PBMCs from blood, collected on the day of vaccination. Every receptor here comes from a man in his fifties who received an inactivated influenza vaccine.

This clonotype was detected only a few times. The chain links TRBV5-1 to TRBJ2-5; 8 nucleotides match TRBD1. CDR1 is SGHRS, CDR2 YFSETQ, per germline. With V trimmed by 7 bases and J by 4 bases, 3 bases remained unmatched. The CDR3 has 12 residues. CDR3: CASRQGAETQYF. The CDR3 DNA reads TGCGCCAGCCGTCAGGGGGCAGAGACCCAGTACTTC. The whole variable domain, filled in from reference TRBV5-1 and TRBJ2-5, reads KAGVTQTPRYLIKTRGQQVTLSCSPISGHRSVSWYQQTPGQGLQFLFEYFSETQRNKGNFPGRFSGRQFSNSRSEMNVSTLELGDSALYLCASRQGAETQYFGPGTRLLVL.

This clonotype showed up just a few times. V gene TRBV7-2 combines with J gene TRBJ2-7; tentatively, D is TRBD2 (6 bases). The CDR3 covers 16 residues. V lost 0 bases to trimming and J lost 0 bases, with 12 bases between them. Germline V gene data show CDR1 as SGHTA and CDR2 as FQGNSA. CDR3 protein: CASSLAGGSSSYEQYF. CDR3 sequence (DNA): TGTGCCAGCAGCTTAGCTGGGGGGTCGAGCTCCTACGAGCAGTACTTC.

This clonotype was observed many times. The CDR3 bases are TGCGCCAGCAGCGTCCGGACGGAATACACCGGGGAGCTGTTTTTT. Protein sequence: CASSVRTEYTGELFF. The chain recombines TRBV5-1 with TRBJ2-2, with D uncertain. The CDR3 covers 15 residues. V lost 4 bases to trimming and J lost 3 bases, with 13 bases between them. Per the germline V gene, CDR1 is SGHRS and CDR2 is YFSETQ.

In its sample, this clonotype was seen many times. The chain joins TRBV6-2 or TRBV6-3 to TRBJ2-2; possible D gene TRBD1, 6 bases. Trimming removed 6 bases from V and 5 bases from J, with 13 bases in between. The CDR3 is made up of 14 amino acids. The V gene's germline CDR1 is MNHEY and CDR2 SVGEGT. CDR3 bases: TGTGCCAGCAGCCAGACAGGTTTTACCGGGGAGCTGTTTTTT. Translated, it gives CASSQTGFTGELFF.

The rearrangement joins TRBV30 to TRBJ1-5, with TRBD1 as a possible D gene (5 bases). This CDR3 region has 13 residues. Trimming left V 2 bases short and J 5 bases short, with 10 bases between. Germline CDR1 GTSNPN, CDR2 SVGIG (reference sequence). CDR3: CAWSRGIDQPQHF. The CDR3 DNA reads as TGTGCCTGGAGTCGGGGGATAGATCAGCCCCAGCATTTT.

This clonotype was recorded many times. The chain is built from TRBV19 and TRBJ2-7; the D is unclear. Trimming cost V 9 bases and J 3 bases, with 15 bases left between them. This CDR3 is built from 13 residues. Looked up from germline, CDR1 is LNHDA and CDR2 is SQIVND (reference sequence). CDR3 nucleotides: TGTGCCAGCAGTGTGAGCAGCAGCTACGAGCAGTACTTC. Its protein product is CASSVSSSYEQYF.

The CDR3 here is CSARPTTAGTLTGELFF. The CDR3 region has the DNA TGCAGTGCTAGACCTACAACAGCCGGGACACTTACCGGGGAGCTGTTTTTT. The chain carries TRBV20-1 and TRBJ2-2; maybe TRBD1 (6 bases). V dropped 2 bases and J dropped 5 bases, with 21 bases sitting between them. CDR1 is DFQATT and CDR2 is SNEGSKA in the germline V gene (reference sequence). The CDR3 has 17 amino acids.

There are a few counts of this clonotype. This chain connects TRBV5-1 to TRBJ1-1; no reliable D call. The CDR3 is 14 residues long. V was pared by 4 bases and J by 5 bases, with 15 bases between. CDR1 SGHRS and CDR2 YFSETQ come from the germline V gene. The CDR3 DNA reads as TGCGCCAGCAGCGTCTCGCGGCTGGATACTGAAGCTTTCTTT. Protein: CASSVSRLDTEAFF.

This chain uses TRBV20-1 with TRBJ2-3; tentative D call: TRBD2 (5 bases). The V and J ends lost 3 bases and 2 bases respectively, with 9 bases between them. The CDR3 has 13 residues. The V gene's germline CDR1 is DFQATT and CDR2 SNEGSKA (reference sequence). CDR3 nucleotides: TGCAGTGCTAGGTGGGAGACCACAGATACGCAGTATTTT. Its translation is CSARWETTDTQYF.

This clonotype was seen only a few times. The CDR3 DNA follows: TGCAGCGTGGAGCTGGGACTAGCGGGAGCATATGAGCAGTTCTTC. This codes for CSVELGLAGAYEQFF. V usage is TRBV29-1 and J usage is TRBJ2-1, with 14 bases matching TRBD2. The V gene's germline CDR1 is SQVTM and CDR2 ANQGSEA. This CDR3 spans 15 amino acids. Unmatched junction bases numbered 9, after V lost 6 bases and J lost 8 bases.

This clonotype was counted at least ten times. V gene TRBV11-2 combines with J gene TRBJ2-5; 13 bases fit TRBD2. The CDR3 sequence is 15 residues long. Germline CDR1 SGHAT, CDR2 FQNNGV. V trimming: 4 bases; J trimming: 4 bases; junction bases outside the gene matches: 3. CDR3 nucleotides: TGTGCCAGCAGCTGGACTAGCGGGGGTGGAGAGACCCAGTACTTC. Amino acid sequence: CASSWTSGGGETQYF.

J is TRBJ2-4 and V is TRBV5-1; 7 nucleotides align to TRBD1. From germline, CDR1 is SGHRS and CDR2 YFSETQ. CDR3 size: 13 residues. The V and J ends lost 4 bases and 10 bases, in that order; junction bases with no gene match: 8. As DNA, the CDR3 is TGCGCCAGCAGCGGGCCAGAGGGGGCGATTCAGTACTTC. Protein: CASSGPEGAIQYF.

This chain joins TRBV20-1 and TRBJ1-1; no definite D call. The V end was cut by 0 bases, the J end by 5 bases, with 13 bases between. CDR1 and CDR2 from the germline V gene are DFQATT and SNEGSKA (reference sequence). The CDR3 has 14 amino acids. CDR3 residues: CSARDPKVVTEAFF. DNA for the CDR3: TGCAGTGCTAGAGATCCAAAGGTGGTAACTGAAGCTTTCTTT.

This clonotype was seen a handful of times. The rearrangement joins TRBV29-1 to TRBJ1-5, with TRBD1 matching over 8 bases. The CDR3 has 13 amino acids. Germline V gives CDR1 SQVTM, CDR2 ANQGSEA. V lost 6 bases and J lost 8; bases outside the gene matches: 9. Here the CDR3 DNA reads TGCAGCGTCGCCGGACAGGGTGGGGAGCCCCAGCATTTT. Encoded protein: CSVAGQGGEPQHF.

This clonotype was counted only a few times. CDR3 sequence: CASSVGGATGELFF. The CDR3 DNA is TGTGCCAGCAGTGTAGGGGGGGCCACCGGGGAGCTGTTTTTT. This sequence joins TRBV2 and TRBJ2-2; possibly TRBD2 for D (7 bases). CDR1 SNHLY and CDR2 FYNNEI come from the germline V gene. V shed 4 bases and J shed 4 bases, with 10 bases lying between them. This CDR3 contains 14 residues.

V gene TRBV5-1 combines with J gene TRBJ2-1, with a tentative D call TRBD1 (5 bases). Germline CDR1 reads SGHRS; CDR2 reads YFSETQ. V dropped 0 bases and J dropped 0 bases, with 13 bases sitting between them. The CDR3 totals 17 residues. CDR3 bases: TGCGCCAGCAGCTTGGAGGGCAGGGCCAGCTCCTACAATGAGCAGTTCTTC. It encodes CASSLEGRASSYNEQFF.

The chain combines TRBV12-3 or TRBV12-4 with TRBJ2-7; D unclear. V dropped 7 bases and J dropped 0 bases, with 13 bases sitting between them. CDR3 length equals 14 residues. CDR3 region: CASKVTTSSYEQYF. In DNA, the CDR3 is TGTGCCAGCAAGGTCACGACAAGCTCCTACGAGCAGTACTTC.

The chain has TRBV20-1 and TRBJ1-3; maybe TRBD1 (5 bases). Germline V gives CDR1 DFQATT, CDR2 SNEGSKA (reference sequence). Deletions cut 5 bases from V and 2 bases from J, with 16 bases between. CDR3 size: 15 residues. CDR3 nucleotides: TGCAGTGCTCCACGTCTACAGGATCCTGGAAACACCATATATTTT. Its translation is CSAPRLQDPGNTIYF.

For this clonotype: Given a much more abundant clone one base away, this may be a read error. V gene TRBV20-1 combines with J gene TRBJ1-1; TRBD1 matches at 8 bases. CDR1 and CDR2 from the germline V gene are DFQATT and SNEGSKA (reference sequence). The CDR3 contains 13 residues. The CDR3 nucleotides read TGCGGTGCCCCGGGACAGGTAAACACTGAAGCTTTCTTT. This sequence encodes CGAPGQVNTEAFF.

The V call is TRBV19, the J call TRBJ1-5; D is unclear. CDR3 length equals 14 residues. Germline CDR1 LNHDA, CDR2 SQIVND (reference sequence). The V and J ends lost 6 bases and 0 bases respectively, with 9 bases between them. CDR3 amino acids: CASSTRHSNQPQHF. In nucleotides, the CDR3 is TGTGCCAGTAGCACCAGACATAGCAATCAGCCCCAGCATTTT.

J is TRBJ2-5 and V is TRBV29-1, with 10 bases identical to TRBD1. CDR1 SQVTM and CDR2 ANQGSEA come from the germline V gene. With V trimmed by 6 bases and J by 5 bases, 6 bases remained unmatched. The CDR3 is 13 amino acids. CDR3 coding DNA: TGCAGCGTGACCGGGACAGGGGTCGAGACCCAGTACTTC. It encodes CSVTGTGVETQYF.

V usage is TRBV27 and J usage is TRBJ2-2; D gene unclear. Germline CDR1 and CDR2: MNHEY and SMNVEV (reference sequence). V was shortened by 5 bases and J by 5 bases, with 15 bases between the two germline ends. The CDR3 loop spans 15 amino acids. CDR3 sequence: CASSRADRRTGELFF. CDR3 in DNA: TGTGCCAGCAGTCGGGCAGATCGGAGAACCGGGGAGCTGTTTTTT.

The chain employs TRBV20-1 and TRBJ2-2, with 10 bases lining up with TRBD1. The CDR3 spans 17 residues. V shed 0 bases and J 3 bases; nucleotides not matched to a gene: 7. In germline, CDR1 is DFQATT, CDR2 SNEGSKA (reference sequence). The CDR3 coding sequence is TGCAGTGCTAGAGATTACCTGGGGACAGGGGACACCGGGGAGCTGTTTTTT. The encoded protein is CSARDYLGTGDTGELFF.